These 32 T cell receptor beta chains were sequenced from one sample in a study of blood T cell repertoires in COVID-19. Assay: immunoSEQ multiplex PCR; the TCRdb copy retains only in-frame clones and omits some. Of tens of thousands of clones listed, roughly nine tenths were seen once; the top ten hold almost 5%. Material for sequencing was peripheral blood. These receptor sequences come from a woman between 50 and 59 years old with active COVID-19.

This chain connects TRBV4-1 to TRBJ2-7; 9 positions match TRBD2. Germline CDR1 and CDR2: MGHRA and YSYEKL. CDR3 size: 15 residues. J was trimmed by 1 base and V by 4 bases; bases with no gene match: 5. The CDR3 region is CASSLQREASYEQYF. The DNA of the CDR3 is TGCGCCAGCAGCCTTCAGCGGGAGGCTTCCTACGAGCAGTACTTC.

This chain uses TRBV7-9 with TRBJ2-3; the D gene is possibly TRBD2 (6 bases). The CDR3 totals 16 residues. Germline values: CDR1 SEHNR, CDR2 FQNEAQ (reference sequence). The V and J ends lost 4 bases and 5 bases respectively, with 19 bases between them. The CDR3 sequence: CASSYHPGDALDTQYF. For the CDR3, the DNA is TGTGCCAGCAGCTACCACCCGGGGGACGCCCTAGATACGCAGTATTTT.

This chain's CDR3 is CASSSTSGGTQYF. For the CDR3, the DNA is TGTGCCAGCAGCTCAACTAGCGGGGGGACCCAGTACTTC. The chain links TRBV7-2 to TRBJ2-7, with 11 bases identical to TRBD2. Near its end, the DNA agrees better with TRBJ2-5, so the J call may be wrong. CDR3 length equals 13 residues. The germline CDR1 and CDR2 sequences are SGHTA and FQGNSA.

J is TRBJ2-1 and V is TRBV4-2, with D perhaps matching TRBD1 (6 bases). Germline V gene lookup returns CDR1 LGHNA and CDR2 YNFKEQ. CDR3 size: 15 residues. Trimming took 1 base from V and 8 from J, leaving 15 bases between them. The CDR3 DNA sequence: TGTGCCAGCAGCCAAGGGTCAGGGACAAGGGATGAGCAGTTCTTC. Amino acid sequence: CASSQGSGTRDEQFF.

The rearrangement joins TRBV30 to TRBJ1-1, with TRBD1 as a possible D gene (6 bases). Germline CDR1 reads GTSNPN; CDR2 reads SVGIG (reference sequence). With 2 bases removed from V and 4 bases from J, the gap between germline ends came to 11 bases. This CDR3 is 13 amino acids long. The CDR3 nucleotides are TGTGCCTGGAGTCCGTCAGGGGCCACTGAAGCTTTCTTT. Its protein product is CAWSPSGATEAFF. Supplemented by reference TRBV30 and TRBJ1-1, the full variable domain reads SQTIHQWPATLVQPVGSPLSLECTVEGTSNPNLYWYRQAAGRGLQLLFYSVGIGQISSEVPQNLSASRPQDRQFILSSKKLLLSDSGFYLCAWSPSGATEAFFGQGTRLTVV.

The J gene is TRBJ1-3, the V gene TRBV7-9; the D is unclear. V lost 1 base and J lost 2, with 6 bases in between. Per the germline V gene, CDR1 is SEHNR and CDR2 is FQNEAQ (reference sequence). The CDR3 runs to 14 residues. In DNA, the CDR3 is TGTGCCAGCAGCTTAGAGCGGACTGGAAACACCATATATTTT. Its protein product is CASSLERTGNTIYF.

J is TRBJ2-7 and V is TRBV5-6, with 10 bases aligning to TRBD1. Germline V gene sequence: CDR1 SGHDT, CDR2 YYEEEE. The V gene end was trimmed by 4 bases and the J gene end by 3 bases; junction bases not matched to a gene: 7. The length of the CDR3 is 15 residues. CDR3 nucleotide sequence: TGTGCCAGCAGCCGAACCGGGACAGGGGTCTACGAGCAGTACTTC. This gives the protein CASSRTGTGVYEQYF.

CDR3 coding DNA: TGTGCCAGCAGACGGGCAGGGATACATCAGCCCCAGCATTTT. Amino acids: CASRRAGIHQPQHF. The genes are TRBV27 and TRBJ1-5; D perhaps matches TRBD1 (5 bases). The CDR3 sequence is 14 residues long. Trimming pared 6 bases from V and 5 bases from J, leaving 14 bases between. Germline V lookup: CDR1 MNHEY, CDR2 SMNVEV (reference sequence).

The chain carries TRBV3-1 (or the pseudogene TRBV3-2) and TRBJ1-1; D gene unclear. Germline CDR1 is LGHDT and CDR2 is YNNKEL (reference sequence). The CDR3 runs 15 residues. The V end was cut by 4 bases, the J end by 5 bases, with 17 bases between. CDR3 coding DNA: TGTGCCAGCAGCCCACTGGTTGTTCCTTGGACTGAAGCTTTCTTT. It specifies CASSPLVVPWTEAFF.

In DNA form, the CDR3 reads TGCGCCAGCAGCTTGGTTACAGGGGAAGAGACCCAGTACTTC. Its protein is CASSLVTGEETQYF. The chain recombines TRBV5-1 with TRBJ2-5; the match to TRBD1 covers 7 bases. The CDR3 runs to 14 residues. V lost 0 bases to trimming and J lost 3 bases; unmatched junction nucleotides: 2. The germline V gene encodes CDR1 SGHRS and CDR2 YFSETQ. The full variable domain, with the rest looked up from reference TRBV5-1 and TRBJ2-5, is KAGVTQTPRYLIKTRGQQVTLSCSPISGHRSVSWYQQTPGQGLQFLFEYFSETQRNKGNFPGRFSGRQFSNSRSEMNVSTLELGDSALYLCASSLVTGEETQYFGPGTRLLVL.

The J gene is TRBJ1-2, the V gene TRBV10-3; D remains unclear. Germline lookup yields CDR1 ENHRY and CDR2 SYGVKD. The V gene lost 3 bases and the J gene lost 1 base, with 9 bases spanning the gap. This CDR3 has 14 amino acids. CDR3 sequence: CAISDLTVNYGYTF. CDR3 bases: TGTGCCATCAGTGACCTTACAGTTAACTATGGCTACACCTTC.

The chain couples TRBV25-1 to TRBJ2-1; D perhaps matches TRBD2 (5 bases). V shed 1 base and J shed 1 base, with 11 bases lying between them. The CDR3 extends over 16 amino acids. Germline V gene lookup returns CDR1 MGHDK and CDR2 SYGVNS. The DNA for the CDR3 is TGTGCCAGCAGTGAATCAATCGGGAATTCCTACAATGAGCAGTTCTTC. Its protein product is CASSESIGNSYNEQFF.

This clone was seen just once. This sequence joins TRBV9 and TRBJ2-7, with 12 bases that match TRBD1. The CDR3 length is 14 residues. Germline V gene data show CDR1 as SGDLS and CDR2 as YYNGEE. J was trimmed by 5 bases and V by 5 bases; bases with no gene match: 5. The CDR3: CASSKGQGADEQYF. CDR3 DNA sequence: TGTGCCAGCAGTAAGGGACAGGGGGCAGACGAGCAGTACTTC. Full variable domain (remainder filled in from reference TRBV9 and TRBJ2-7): DSGVTQTPKHLITATGQRVTLRCSPRSGDLSVYWYQQSLDQGLQFLIQYYNGEERAKGNILERFSAQQFPDLHSELNLSSLELGDSALYFCASSKGQGADEQYFGPGTRLTVT.

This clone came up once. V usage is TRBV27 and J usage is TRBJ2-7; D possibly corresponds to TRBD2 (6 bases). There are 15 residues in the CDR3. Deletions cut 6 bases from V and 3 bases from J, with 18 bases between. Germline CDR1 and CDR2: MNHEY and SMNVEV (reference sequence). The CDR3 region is CASSKSAGVLYEQYF. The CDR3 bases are TGTGCCAGCAGCAAATCAGCGGGCGTACTCTACGAGCAGTACTTC.

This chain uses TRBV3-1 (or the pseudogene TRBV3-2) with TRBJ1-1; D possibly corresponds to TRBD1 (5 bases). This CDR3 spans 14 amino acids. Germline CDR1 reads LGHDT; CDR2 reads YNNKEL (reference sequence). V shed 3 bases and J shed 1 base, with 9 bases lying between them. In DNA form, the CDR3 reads TGTGCCAGCAGCCACAGCGGGGGGAACACTGAAGCTTTCTTT. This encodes CASSHSGGNTEAFF.

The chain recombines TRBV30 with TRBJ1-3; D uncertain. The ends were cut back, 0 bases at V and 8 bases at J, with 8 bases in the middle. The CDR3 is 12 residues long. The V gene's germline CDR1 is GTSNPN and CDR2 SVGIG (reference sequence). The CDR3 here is CAWSVKRDTIYF. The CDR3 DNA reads TGTGCCTGGAGTGTAAAACGAGACACCATATATTTT.

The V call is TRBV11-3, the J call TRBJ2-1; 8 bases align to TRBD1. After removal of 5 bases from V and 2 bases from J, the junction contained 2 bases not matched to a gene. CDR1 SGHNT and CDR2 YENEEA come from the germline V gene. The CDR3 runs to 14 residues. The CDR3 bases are TGTGCCAGCAGCGCCAGGGGGCCCTACAATGAGCAGTTCTTC. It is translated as CASSARGPYNEQFF. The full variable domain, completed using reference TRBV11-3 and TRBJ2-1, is EAGVVQSPRYKIIEKKQPVAFWCNPISGHNTLYWYLQNLGQGPELLIRYENEEAVDDSQLPKDRFSAERLKGVDSTLKIQPAELGDSAVYLCASSARGPYNEQFFGPGTRLTVL.

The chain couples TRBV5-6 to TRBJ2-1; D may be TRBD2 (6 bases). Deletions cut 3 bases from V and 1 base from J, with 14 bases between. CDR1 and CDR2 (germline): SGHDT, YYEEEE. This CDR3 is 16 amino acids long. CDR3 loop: CASSWGVAASYNEQFF. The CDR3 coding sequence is TGTGCCAGCAGCTGGGGGGTAGCGGCTTCCTACAATGAGCAGTTCTTC.

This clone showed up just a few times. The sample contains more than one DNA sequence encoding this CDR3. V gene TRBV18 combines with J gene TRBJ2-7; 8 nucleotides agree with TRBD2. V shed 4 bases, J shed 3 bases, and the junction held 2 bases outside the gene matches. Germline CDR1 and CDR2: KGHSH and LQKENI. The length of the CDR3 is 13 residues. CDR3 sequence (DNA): TGTGCCAGCTCACTTACTAGCGGCTACGAGCAGTACTTC. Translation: CASSLTSGYEQYF.

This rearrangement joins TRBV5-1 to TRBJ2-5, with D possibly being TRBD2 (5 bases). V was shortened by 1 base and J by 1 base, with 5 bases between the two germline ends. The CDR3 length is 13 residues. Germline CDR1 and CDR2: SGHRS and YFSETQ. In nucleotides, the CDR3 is TGCGCCAGCAGCTTGCGGGGCCAAGAGACCCAGTACTTC. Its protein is CASSLRGQETQYF.

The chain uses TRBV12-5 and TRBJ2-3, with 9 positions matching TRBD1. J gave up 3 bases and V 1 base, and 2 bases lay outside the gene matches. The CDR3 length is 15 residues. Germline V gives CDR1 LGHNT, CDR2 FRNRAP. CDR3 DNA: TGTGCTAGTGGTTTGGGGACAGGGGAGACAGATACGCAGTATTTT. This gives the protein CASGLGTGETDTQYF.

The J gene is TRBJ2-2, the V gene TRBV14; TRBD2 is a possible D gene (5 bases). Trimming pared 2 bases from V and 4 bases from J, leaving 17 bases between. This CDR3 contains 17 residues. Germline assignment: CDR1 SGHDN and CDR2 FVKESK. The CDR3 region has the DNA TGTGCCAGCAGCCAATCCACGTTTCTTGGAGGCACCGGGGAGCTGTTTTTT. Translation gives CASSQSTFLGGTGELFF.

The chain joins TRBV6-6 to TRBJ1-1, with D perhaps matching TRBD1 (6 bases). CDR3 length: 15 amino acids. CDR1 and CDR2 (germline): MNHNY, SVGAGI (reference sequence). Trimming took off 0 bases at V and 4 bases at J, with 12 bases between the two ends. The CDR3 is CASSYSTRGGTEAFF. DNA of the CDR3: TGTGCCAGCAGTTACTCCACAAGGGGGGGCACTGAAGCTTTCTTT.

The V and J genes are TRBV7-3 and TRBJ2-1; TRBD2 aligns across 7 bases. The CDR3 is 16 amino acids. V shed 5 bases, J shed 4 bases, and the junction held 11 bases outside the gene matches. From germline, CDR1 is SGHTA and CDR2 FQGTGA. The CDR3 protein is CASSPNGRLGYNEQFF. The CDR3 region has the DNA TGTGCCAGCAGCCCAAACGGGAGGTTAGGGTACAATGAGCAGTTCTTC.

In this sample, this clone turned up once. The CDR3 DNA is TGTGCCAGCAGTTTTAGGCAGGGTGGAGAGACCCAGTACTTC. Amino acids: CASSFRQGGETQYF. The chain links TRBV27 to TRBJ2-5, with D possibly matching TRBD1 (5 bases). Trimming removed 3 bases at V and 4 bases at J, with 12 bases between. The CDR3 consists of 14 residues. The germline V gene encodes CDR1 MNHEY and CDR2 SMNVEV (reference sequence).

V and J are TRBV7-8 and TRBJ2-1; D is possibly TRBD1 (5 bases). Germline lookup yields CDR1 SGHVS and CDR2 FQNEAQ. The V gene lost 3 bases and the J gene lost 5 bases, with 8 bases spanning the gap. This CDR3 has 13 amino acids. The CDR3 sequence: CASSFTGNNEQFF. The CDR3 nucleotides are TGTGCCAGCAGCTTTACAGGAAACAATGAGCAGTTCTTC.

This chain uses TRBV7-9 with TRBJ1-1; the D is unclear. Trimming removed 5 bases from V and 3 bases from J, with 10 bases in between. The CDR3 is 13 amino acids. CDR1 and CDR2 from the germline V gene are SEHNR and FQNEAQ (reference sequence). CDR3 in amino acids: CASSPGRDTEAFF. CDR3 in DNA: TGTGCCAGCAGCCCGGGAAGAGACACTGAAGCTTTCTTT.

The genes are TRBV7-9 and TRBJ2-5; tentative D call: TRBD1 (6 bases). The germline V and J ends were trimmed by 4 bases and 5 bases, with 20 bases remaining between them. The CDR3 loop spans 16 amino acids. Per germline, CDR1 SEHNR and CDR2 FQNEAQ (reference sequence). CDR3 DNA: TGTGCCAGCAGCTCCCTTACAGGGTCGCTTCGGGAGACCCAGTACTTC. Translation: CASSSLTGSLRETQYF.

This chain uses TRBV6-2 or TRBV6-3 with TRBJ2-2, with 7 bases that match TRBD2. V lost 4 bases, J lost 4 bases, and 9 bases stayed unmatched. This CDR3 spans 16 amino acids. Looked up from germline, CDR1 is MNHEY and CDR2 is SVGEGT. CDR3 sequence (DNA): TGTGCCAGCAGTTGGATCCAGGCGGGGGTCACCGGGGAGCTGTTTTTT. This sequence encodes CASSWIQAGVTGELFF.

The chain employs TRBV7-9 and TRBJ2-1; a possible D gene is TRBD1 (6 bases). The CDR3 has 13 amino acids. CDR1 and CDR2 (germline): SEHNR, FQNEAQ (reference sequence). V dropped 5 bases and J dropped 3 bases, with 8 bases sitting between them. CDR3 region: CASSGDIYNEQFF. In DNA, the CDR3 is TGTGCCAGCAGCGGGGACATCTACAATGAGCAGTTCTTC.

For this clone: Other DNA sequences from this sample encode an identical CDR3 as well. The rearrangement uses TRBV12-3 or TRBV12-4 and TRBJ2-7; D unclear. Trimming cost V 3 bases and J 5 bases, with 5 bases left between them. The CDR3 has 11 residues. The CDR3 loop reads CASSFRDEQYF. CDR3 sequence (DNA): TGTGCCAGCAGTTTTCGGGACGAGCAGTACTTC.

This CDR3 reads CASSFVFEALGGYTF. The CDR3 DNA sequence: TGTGCCAGCAGCTTCGTGTTCGAGGCCCTCGGGGGCTACACCTTC. V gene TRBV28 combines with J gene TRBJ1-2; D call uncertain. Trimming pared 6 bases from V and 8 bases from J, leaving 22 bases between. This CDR3 is 15 amino acids long. Germline V CDR1 and CDR2: MDHEN, SYDVKM.